This TCR beta chain was identified in a study of shared clonotypes between healthy human individuals. Generated by immunoSEQ multiplex PCR, the TCRdb table keeps only in-frame clones and is missing some. This table has approximately 400,000 clones, approximately 96% appearing once. CDR1 SGHRS and CDR2 YFSETQ come from the germline V gene. The CDR3 length is 17 residues. Trimming removed 0 bases from V and 0 bases from J, with 13 bases in between. The sequenced material came from memory CD8+ T cells sorted from blood. Subset meaning: CD45RO+ cells pooled with CCR7-negative TemRA cells. This receptor was identified in a man aged 25-40 years in good health. The J gene is TRBJ2-4, the V gene TRBV5-1; tentative D call: TRBD1 (6 bases). The CDR3 loop reads CASSLAQGGLAKNIQYF. The CDR3, as DNA: TGCGCCAGCAGCTTGGCACAGGGTGGGCTAGCCAAAAACATTCAGTACTTC.